This TCR beta chain was recovered during a study of cytomegalovirus exposure and HLA in healthy donors. The study ran its PCR with 60 Vbeta and 13 Jbeta primers. The table came from immunoSEQ multiplex PCR; TCRdb's copy has only in-frame clones and leaves some out. The sample shows 50,000 or so clones, about three quarters of them seen only once. Among the donors, all were healthy bone marrow donors. Sequencing was done on a sample of PBMCs. This receptor was obtained from a woman aged 40-49 years in good health and CMV-seropositive.

The CDR3 sequence is CASRNRDTGELFF. The CDR3 DNA reads TGTGCCAGCAGGAACAGGGACACCGGGGAGCTGTTTTTT. The gene calls are TRBV7-6 and TRBJ2-2, with a weak D call TRBD1 (6 bases). The CDR3 has 13 residues. In germline, CDR1 is SGHVS, CDR2 FNYEAQ. Trimming left V 6 bases short and J 3 bases short, with 8 bases between.